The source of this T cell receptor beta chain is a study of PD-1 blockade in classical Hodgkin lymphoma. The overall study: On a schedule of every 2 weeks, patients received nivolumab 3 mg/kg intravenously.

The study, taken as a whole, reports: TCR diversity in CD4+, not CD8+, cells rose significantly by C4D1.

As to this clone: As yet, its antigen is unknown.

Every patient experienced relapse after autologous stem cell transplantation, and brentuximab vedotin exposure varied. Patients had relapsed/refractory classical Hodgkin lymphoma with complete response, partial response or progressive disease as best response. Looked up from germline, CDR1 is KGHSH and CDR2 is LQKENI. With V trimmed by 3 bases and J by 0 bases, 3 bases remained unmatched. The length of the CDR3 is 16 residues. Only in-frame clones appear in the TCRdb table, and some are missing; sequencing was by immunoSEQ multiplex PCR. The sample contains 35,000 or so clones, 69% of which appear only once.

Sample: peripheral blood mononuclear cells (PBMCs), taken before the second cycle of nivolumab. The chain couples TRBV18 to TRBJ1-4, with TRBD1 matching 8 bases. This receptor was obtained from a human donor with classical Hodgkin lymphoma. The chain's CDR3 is CASSPQTGATNEKLFF. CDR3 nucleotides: TGTGCCAGCTCACCCCAGACAGGGGCAACTAATGAAAAACTGTTTTTT.